Each of the 27 T cell receptor beta chains below was sequenced from the same sample in a study of blood T cell repertoires in COVID-19. Data came from immunoSEQ multiplex PCR; TCRdb stores just in-frame clones and leaves some out. The sample has 310,000 or so clones; around 85% are singletons. What was sequenced was PBMCs or T cells enriched from blood (not recorded which). The receptors come from a woman in her thirties or forties who had recovered from COVID-19.

V usage is TRBV4-3 and J usage is TRBJ2-7; 7 bases agree with TRBD1. Germline CDR1 LGHNA, CDR2 YSLEER. The CDR3 contains 14 residues. Unmatched junction bases numbered 12, after V lost 6 bases and J lost 7 bases. In DNA form, the CDR3 reads TGCGCCAGCAGTCAAACCGGGACAGAGGGAGAGCAGTACTTC. Its protein product is CASSQTGTEGEQYF.

This clone was seen once. This chain connects TRBV11-3 to TRBJ2-5, with TRBD2 identical over 7 bases. J lost 4 bases, V lost 9 bases, and 5 bases had no gene match. Germline V gene data show CDR1 as SGHNT and CDR2 as YENEEA. The CDR3 has 12 residues. The CDR3 bases are TGTGCCAGTTCCGGGGAGGGAGAGACCCAGTACTTC. Amino acids: CASSGEGETQYF. The full variable domain, in which reference TRBV11-3 and TRBJ2-5 provide the parts outside the CDR3, is EAGVVQSPRYKIIEKKQPVAFWCNPISGHNTLYWYLQNLGQGPELLIRYENEEAVDDSQLPKDRFSAERLKGVDSTLKIQPAELGDSAVYLCASSGEGETQYFGPGTRLLVL.

This clone was observed once. The genes are TRBV27 and TRBJ1-6, with unresolved D. The length of the CDR3 is 15 residues. Germline V gene lookup returns CDR1 MNHEY and CDR2 SMNVEV (reference sequence). The germline V and J ends were trimmed by 2 bases and 5 bases, with 10 bases remaining between them. This CDR3 is CASSLGGFHNSPLHF. CDR3 DNA: TGTGCCAGCAGTTTAGGAGGGTTTCATAATTCACCCCTCCACTTT.

The V call is TRBV7-8, the J call TRBJ1-3, with 8 bases aligning to TRBD1. Germline trimming cut 6 bases from V and 9 bases from J; bases unmatched to any gene: 13. The CDR3 loop spans 15 amino acids. CDR1 and CDR2 from the germline V gene are SGHVS and FQNEAQ. The CDR3, as DNA: TGTGCCAGCAGTAGACAGGGGATGGCAGAAAGCACCATATATTTT. Its translation: CASSRQGMAESTIYF.

This sequence joins TRBV4-3 and TRBJ2-1; 11 nucleotides align to TRBD2. This CDR3 contains 17 residues. The trim removed 1 base at V and 9 bases at J, leaving 11 bases unmatched. Germline V CDR1 and CDR2: LGHNA, YSLEER. Written as DNA, the CDR3 is TGCGCCAGCAGCCAAGCCCTAGCGGGAGGCCTAGGTGGTGAGCAGTTCTTC. Amino acid sequence: CASSQALAGGLGGEQFF.

The gene calls are TRBV4-3 and TRBJ1-4; D not resolved. The CDR3 loop spans 16 amino acids. V was trimmed by 3 bases and J by 4 bases, leaving 15 bases between them. CDR1 and CDR2 from the germline V gene are LGHNA and YSLEER. The CDR3 reads CASSQGTSGFNEKLFF. CDR3 DNA sequence: TGCGCCAGCAGCCAGGGAACATCGGGATTTAATGAAAAACTGTTTTTT.

V usage is TRBV18 and J usage is TRBJ2-1; 7 bases are shared with TRBD2. The germline gives CDR1 KGHSH, CDR2 LQKENI. The V and J ends lost 5 bases and 8 bases, in that order; junction bases with no gene match: 9. The CDR3 has 14 residues. CDR3 sequence reads: CASSSRGSGDEQFF. CDR3 coding DNA: TGTGCCAGCTCATCACGCGGGAGTGGGGATGAGCAGTTCTTC.

The rearrangement links TRBV15 to TRBJ2-3, with D unclear. The CDR3 has 15 amino acids. V lost 0 bases and J lost 7, with 14 bases in between. The germline CDR1 and CDR2 sequences are LNHNV and YYDKDF (reference sequence). CDR3 bases: TGTGCCACCAGCAGAGATGTTTTGTTTGGGCATACGCAGTATTTT. Residues: CATSRDVLFGHTQYF.

The CDR3 DNA is TGTGCCAGCAGATCCACAGGGGTAAGGACTAATGAAAAACTGTTTTTT. This sequence encodes CASRSTGVRTNEKLFF. The rearrangement uses TRBV28 and TRBJ1-4; 7 bases match TRBD1. V was pared by 6 bases and J by 2 bases, with 9 bases of the junction left unmatched. Germline V gene data show CDR1 as MDHEN and CDR2 as SYDVKM. The CDR3 length is 16 residues.

The chain recombines TRBV18 with TRBJ2-7; D is perhaps TRBD1 (7 bases). CDR1 and CDR2 from the germline V gene are KGHSH and LQKENI. V lost 1 base to trimming and J lost 6 bases, with 16 bases between them. CDR3 length: 15 amino acids. This CDR3 is CASSPLRAGGLEQYF. DNA of the CDR3: TGTGCCAGCTCACCACTTAGGGCAGGGGGGCTCGAGCAGTACTTC.

This clone was seen a few times. The rearrangement uses TRBV28 and TRBJ2-2; 13 bases match TRBD2. Germline assignment: CDR1 MDHEN and CDR2 SYDVKM. The CDR3 loop spans 16 amino acids. V shed 8 bases and J 5 bases; nucleotides not matched to a gene: 8. In nucleotides, the CDR3 is TGTGCCAGCGGTGGACTAGCGGGAGAAGGAACCGGGGAGCTGTTTTTT. Translating gives CASGGLAGEGTGELFF. Variable domain in full (rest from reference TRBV28 and TRBJ2-2): DVKVTQSSRYLVKRTGEKVFLECVQDMDHENMFWYRQDPGLGLRLIYFSYDVKMKEKGDIPEGYSVSREKKERFSLILESASTNQTSMYLCASGGLAGEGTGELFFGEGSRLTVL.

The chain employs TRBV11-3 and TRBJ2-3, with a weak D call TRBD1 (5 bases). This CDR3 is built from 13 residues. The V gene's germline CDR1 is SGHNT and CDR2 YENEEA. Between the trimmed V and J ends, which lost 0 bases and 5 bases, there was a span of 6 bases. CDR3 sequence reads: CASSLDREDTQYF. In nucleotides, the CDR3 is TGTGCCAGCAGCTTAGACAGGGAAGATACGCAGTATTTT.

The J gene is TRBJ1-4, the V gene TRBV5-1; no definite D call. CDR3 size: 15 residues. The germline V gene has CDR1 SGHRS and CDR2 YFSETQ. V lost 4 bases and J 6 bases, leaving 16 bases between the germline ends. The CDR3 is CASSPEPEAYEKLFF. The CDR3 region has the DNA TGCGCCAGCAGCCCAGAGCCTGAGGCATATGAAAAACTGTTTTTT.

The V call is TRBV28, the J call TRBJ2-2; 7 nucleotides align to TRBD2. Germline CDR1 is MDHEN and CDR2 is SYDVKM. Trimming at V came to 8 bases and at J to 1 base, leaving 10 bases not matched to a gene. The CDR3 extends over 16 amino acids. The CDR3 reads CASHGRGRGNTGELFF. The CDR3 coding sequence is TGTGCCAGCCACGGGCGGGGGAGGGGGAACACCGGGGAGCTGTTTTTT.

J is TRBJ2-1 and V is TRBV28; 8 nucleotides line up with TRBD2. After removal of 4 bases from V and 9 bases from J, the junction contained 11 bases not matched to a gene. Germline V gene data show CDR1 as MDHEN and CDR2 as SYDVKM. The CDR3 spans 15 residues. CDR3 region: CASSSAGTRSSEQFF. Written as DNA, the CDR3 is TGTGCCAGCAGTTCCGCCGGGACTAGGAGCAGTGAGCAGTTCTTC.

The chain uses TRBV18 and TRBJ1-1, with D hard to call. The germline CDR1 and CDR2 sequences are KGHSH and LQKENI. Trimming took 4 bases from V and 7 from J, leaving 16 bases between them. There are 14 residues in the CDR3. The CDR3 region has the DNA TGTGCCAGCTCACTGTCTATAGAAAAGAATGAAGCTTTCTTT. Its protein product is CASSLSIEKNEAFF.

The gene calls are TRBV7-2 and TRBJ2-4; D gene unclear. The CDR3 runs to 14 residues. Germline V CDR1 and CDR2: SGHTA, FQGNSA. Trimming removed 1 base from V and 4 bases from J, with 8 bases in between. CDR3 region: CASSLGALKNIQYF. The DNA for the CDR3 is TGTGCCAGCAGCTTAGGGGCGCTGAAAAACATTCAGTACTTC.

This clone was counted a few times. CDR3 nucleotide sequence: TGCAGCGTTAGGGCGGGGCAGGGCCGCTACGAGCAGTACTTC. This codes for CSVRAGQGRYEQYF. V gene TRBV29-1 combines with J gene TRBJ2-7; tentatively, D is TRBD2 (6 bases). The CDR3 is made up of 14 amino acids. Per the germline V gene, CDR1 is SQVTM and CDR2 is ANQGSEA. Trimming stripped 5 bases from V and 3 bases from J, with 17 bases between.

The chain uses TRBV24-1 and TRBJ2-3; TRBD1 might be the D (6 bases). The CDR3 consists of 14 residues. Germline V CDR1 and CDR2: KGHDR, SFDVKD. V was clipped by 4 bases and J by 7 bases, with 14 bases between them. CDR3 DNA sequence: TGTGCCACCAGTGACCCCAGACAGGATTATACGCAGTATTTT. Protein: CATSDPRQDYTQYF.

The chain is built from TRBV28 and TRBJ1-3; D unresolved. This CDR3 is 14 amino acids long. The germline V gene has CDR1 MDHEN and CDR2 SYDVKM. V lost 7 bases and J 3 bases, leaving 13 bases between the germline ends. CDR3 DNA: TGTGCCAGCAAAGAAGAAGGAGTTGGAAACACCATATATTTT. Translated, it gives CASKEEGVGNTIYF.

The rearrangement joins TRBV4-2 to TRBJ2-2, with TRBD2 identical over 8 bases. Per the germline V gene, CDR1 is LGHNA and CDR2 is YNFKEQ. CDR3 length: 15 residues. V lost 4 bases to trimming and J lost 7 bases; unmatched junction nucleotides: 8. In DNA, the CDR3 is TGTGCCAGCAGCCCCCGACTAGCGAGGGTCGGGGAGCTGTTTTTT. This codes for CASSPRLARVGELFF.

This clone showed up just once. The genes are TRBV18 and TRBJ1-2; 7 bases map to TRBD1. Germline CDR1 and CDR2: KGHSH and LQKENI. The CDR3 runs to 15 residues. The trim removed 2 bases at V and 4 bases at J, leaving 7 bases unmatched. The CDR3 DNA sequence: TGTGCCAGCTCACCAAGGGACAGCGCTCCCTATGGCTACACCTTC. Protein: CASSPRDSAPYGYTF.

The chain couples TRBV7-3 to TRBJ2-5, with 7 bases identical to TRBD2. Looked up from germline, CDR1 is SGHTA and CDR2 is FQGTGA. CDR3 size: 13 residues. V trimming: 5 bases; J trimming: 4 bases; junction bases outside the gene matches: 4. The CDR3 reads CASSVLASETQYF. As DNA, the CDR3 is TGTGCCAGCAGCGTACTAGCGTCAGAGACCCAGTACTTC.

V gene TRBV6-5 combines with J gene TRBJ1-3; a possible D gene is TRBD1 (6 bases). V dropped 4 bases and J dropped 0 bases, with 10 bases sitting between them. The CDR3 is 15 amino acids. In germline, CDR1 is MNHEY, CDR2 SVGAGI. CDR3 residues: CASSSDRISGNTIYF. The CDR3 region has the DNA TGTGCCAGCAGTTCCGACAGGATCTCTGGAAACACCATATATTTT.

The chain links TRBV6-5 to TRBJ2-5; D unresolved. V was pared by 2 bases and J by 3 bases, with 7 bases between. The CDR3 is 13 residues long. Germline V gives CDR1 MNHEY, CDR2 SVGAGI. In DNA form, the CDR3 reads TGTGCCAGCAGTTACCGGGTAGAAGAGACCCAGTACTTC. Translated: CASSYRVEETQYF.

CDR3 protein: CASSPAGRRYNEQFF. The CDR3 coding sequence is TGTGCCAGCAGCCCCGCGGGGCGGCGGTACAATGAGCAGTTCTTC. The chain is built from TRBV6-5 and TRBJ2-1; D perhaps matches TRBD2 (6 bases). The CDR3 totals 15 residues. Germline-derived CDR1 and CDR2 are MNHEY and SVGAGI. With 6 bases removed from V and 4 bases from J, the gap between germline ends came to 16 bases.

The gene calls are TRBV18 and TRBJ2-7; D call uncertain. The V gene lost 3 bases and the J gene lost 7 bases, with 10 bases spanning the gap. The CDR3 sequence is 12 residues long. Germline V gene lookup returns CDR1 KGHSH and CDR2 LQKENI. The DNA for the CDR3 is TGTGCCAGCTCACCCAACTTGAGGGAGCAGTACTTC. Its translation: CASSPNLREQYF.